Here is one T cell receptor (beta chain) with its context. Its target antigen remains unknown. Base qualities are not at hand, and no much larger clone is one base apart. Other nucleotide sequences in the sample specify the same CDR3. The sample is drawn from a study of blood T cell repertoires in COVID-19 (dated by TCRdb to 2018 to 2021). At the level of the whole study: Samples from collaborators originated in the United States, Italy and Spain and spanned both the acute and convalescent phases of COVID-19. The repertoires were made available in a free public database intended to serve as a resource for research on the immune response to SARS-CoV-2. The samples were drawn from the first 160 participants of the ongoing ImmuneRACE study and from roughly 1,300 subjects provided by 6 global collaborators. The material from the prospective study consisted of cDNA or gDNA derived from T cells, B-cell-depleted T cells, or PBMCs. Where available, HLA class I and class II types were obtained from metadata supplied by the sample provider rather than from assay-based typing. Deeply sampled blood TCRbeta repertoires from subjects exposed to, actively infected with, or recovered from COVID-19 were included in the dataset. Sample metadata almost always included a de-identified subject ID, COVID-19 status, age in years and sex.

Collaborating institutions collected whole blood in K2EDTA tubes following their own protocols. For TCRbeta analysis, collaborators shipped samples as frozen whole blood, isolated PBMCs, or DNA extracted from either of those sample types. Results the study describes overall, beyond this receptor: The quantity of clinical and demographic metadata differed by source and by participant and was supplied without curation.

The immunoSEQ Assay, a bias-controlled multiplex PCR, was used to amplify TCRbeta CDR3 regions from genomic DNA. The paper's processing steps were these. Nucleated cell counts per sample were estimated from amplification of reference gene primers within the assay. To quantify the absolute abundance of each unique TCRbeta CDR3 rearrangement, sequence reads were collapsed and filtered. For each sample, productive Simpson clonality was calculated as the square root of Simpson's diversity index over productive rearrangements. Here the immuneACCESS table is served through TCRdb, limited to in-frame sequences with V and J called. Missing clones are a known gap in these copies; in checked studies unresolved V genes cover under half, and the rest lacks a known reason. That table gives V, J and clone size, and the DNA gave D and trimming. The sample records 75,000 or so clones, more than 70% of which are singletons. The ten most abundant clones make up less than 6% of the sample.

Sequencing was carried out using peripheral blood. The sequence was obtained from a man in his 60s with active or convalescent COVID-19.

The sequence in DNA is TGTGCCAGTGGACAGGGTATGAACACTGAAGCTTTCTTT. This codes for CASGQGMNTEAFF. This chain joins TRBV19 to TRBJ1-1, with 8 junctional bases fitting TRBD1. Trimming takes 8 bases off V and 0 bases off J; junction bases not matched to a gene: 2. According to the germline V gene (reference sequence), CDR1 reads LNHDA and CDR2 reads SQIVND. Counted from cysteine to phenylalanine, this CDR3 has 13 amino acids. Only the CDR3 portion is preserved as DNA: 39 bases, with reading frame beginning at the first base. The CDR3, completed at both ends by the reference TRBV19 and TRBJ1-1 genes, gives the full variable domain DGGITQSPKYLFRKEGQNVTLSCEQNLNHDAMYWYRQDPGQGLRLIYYSQIVNDFQKGDIAEGYSVSREKKESFPLTVTSAQKNPTAFYLCASGQGMNTEAFFGQGTRLTVV.